The 25 T cell receptor beta chains below come from one sample, sequenced in a study of cytomegalovirus exposure and HLA in healthy donors. In the PCR, 60 Vbeta and 13 Jbeta primers were used. The protocol was immunoSEQ multiplex PCR, while the TCRdb copy is restricted to in-frame clones and leaves out a portion. The sample holds 150,000 or so clones, 84% seen once. Sequencing input: PBMCs. These receptors were obtained from a boy between 2 and 10 years old in good health and CMV-seronegative.

In its sample, this clone was seen a few times. CDR3 bases: TGTGCCAGCAGCTTTGACAGGGGCAATCAGCCCCAGCATTTT. Translated: CASSFDRGNQPQHF. The rearrangement links TRBV2 to TRBJ1-5; TRBD1 matches at 7 bases. Germline lookup yields CDR1 SNHLY and CDR2 FYNNEI. This CDR3 is built from 14 residues. Trimming took 6 bases from V and 2 from J; bases not matched to a gene: 4.

The V call is TRBV10-3, the J call TRBJ1-1; the D gene is possibly TRBD1 (5 bases). This CDR3 has 15 residues. V was trimmed by 1 base and J by 0 bases, leaving 9 bases between them. CDR1 is ENHRY, CDR2 SYGVKD, per germline. The CDR3 spells CAISEWGGMNTEAFF. Here the CDR3 DNA reads TGTGCCATCAGTGAGTGGGGGGGAATGAACACTGAAGCTTTCTTT.

This chain connects TRBV11-2 to TRBJ2-2; no firm D call. V was trimmed by 2 bases and J by 2 bases, leaving 9 bases between them. The germline V gene has CDR1 SGHAT and CDR2 FQNNGV. The CDR3 totals 15 residues. This CDR3 reads CASSLLSHNTGELFF. The CDR3 DNA follows: TGTGCCAGCAGCTTACTGAGCCACAACACCGGGGAGCTGTTTTTT.

The rearrangement uses TRBV4-2 and TRBJ2-1; 7 bases agree with TRBD1. This CDR3 contains 16 residues. V shed 0 bases and J 7 bases; nucleotides not matched to a gene: 9. CDR1 is LGHNA and CDR2 is YNFKEQ in the germline V gene. The chain's CDR3 is CASSQDPGQPFNEQFF. The DNA of the CDR3 is TGTGCCAGCAGCCAAGACCCGGGACAGCCTTTTAATGAGCAGTTCTTC.

The J gene is TRBJ2-3, the V gene TRBV27, with 12 positions matching TRBD2. Germline CDR1 and CDR2: MNHEY and SMNVEV (reference sequence). This CDR3 has 16 amino acids. J was trimmed by 2 bases and V by 7 bases; bases with no gene match: 7. Written as DNA, the CDR3 is TGTGCCAGCAAGGTCCTAGCGGGAGGGAACACAGATACGCAGTATTTT. Its protein is CASKVLAGGNTDTQYF.

V gene TRBV5-4 combines with J gene TRBJ2-1, with 9 positions matching TRBD2. Germline CDR1 SGHNT, CDR2 YYREEE (reference sequence). The CDR3 runs to 16 residues. V dropped 4 bases and J dropped 7; count of bases not matched to a gene: 12. The CDR3 region has the DNA TGTGCCAGCAGCCCGGGAGCGGGAGGAGTCTTGAATGAGCAGTTCTTC. As protein: CASSPGAGGVLNEQFF.

For the CDR3, the DNA is TGTGCCATCAGTGCGGCTCGGGGGGCCGACGAGCAGTACTTC. Amino acid sequence: CAISAARGADEQYF. This sequence joins TRBV10-3 and TRBJ2-7; D might be TRBD2 (7 bases). The CDR3 covers 14 residues. The V and J ends lost 4 bases and 5 bases respectively, with 15 bases between them. Germline lookup yields CDR1 ENHRY and CDR2 SYGVKD.

V gene TRBV27 combines with J gene TRBJ2-7, with 8 bases identical to TRBD2. The CDR3 spans 18 residues. V lost 5 bases, J lost 3 bases, and 18 bases stayed unmatched. Germline V gives CDR1 MNHEY, CDR2 SMNVEV (reference sequence). The CDR3 DNA sequence: TGTGCCAGCAGTACTACGAACCCGTTGGGCGGGAGGCTCTACGAGCAGTACTTC. It encodes CASSTTNPLGGRLYEQYF.

The chain has TRBV2 and TRBJ2-5; TRBD2 matches at 11 bases. CDR3 length: 15 amino acids. The germline gives CDR1 SNHLY, CDR2 FYNNEI. V gave up 0 bases and J gave up 3 bases; unmatched junction bases: 0. CDR3: CASSEALAGEETQYF. CDR3 in DNA: TGTGCCAGCAGTGAAGCACTAGCGGGGGAAGAGACCCAGTACTTC.

The chain is built from TRBV5-4 and TRBJ2-1, with unresolved D. CDR3 size: 14 residues. V was shortened by 4 bases and J by 6 bases, with 14 bases between the two germline ends. CDR1 SGHNT and CDR2 YYREEE come from the germline V gene (reference sequence). The CDR3 loop is CASSRKQPPNEQFF. The DNA for the CDR3 is TGTGCCAGCAGCAGAAAACAACCCCCCAATGAGCAGTTCTTC.

This clone was detected a few times. Other nucleotide sequences from this sample produce the same CDR3. The chain has TRBV5-6 and TRBJ1-1; D not resolved. V was trimmed by 2 bases and J by 0 bases, leaving 5 bases between them. Germline V gene data show CDR1 as SGHDT and CDR2 as YYEEEE. The CDR3 length is 13 residues. In DNA, the CDR3 is TGTGCCAGCAGCTTCAGTCTGAACACTGAAGCTTTCTTT. Residues: CASSFSLNTEAFF.

The genes are TRBV7-6 and TRBJ1-1; 7 nucleotides align to TRBD1. J lost 4 bases, V lost 7 bases, and 6 bases had no gene match. Per germline, CDR1 SGHVS and CDR2 FNYEAQ. The CDR3 runs to 13 residues. CDR3 sequence reads: CASTDRVATEAFF. CDR3 nucleotides: TGTGCCAGCACCGACAGGGTTGCCACTGAAGCTTTCTTT.

The V and J genes are TRBV6-6 and TRBJ2-7; possible D gene TRBD1, 6 bases. The CDR3 runs to 15 residues. Germline CDR1 MNHNY, CDR2 SVGAGI (reference sequence). V was cut by 0 bases and J by 3 bases, with 12 bases left in between. The CDR3 coding sequence is TGTGCCAGCAGTTACTCTCAGGGGCTAAACTACGAGCAGTACTTC. Amino acids: CASSYSQGLNYEQYF.

The chain recombines TRBV5-5 with TRBJ2-3, with D perhaps TRBD2 (6 bases). Germline lookup yields CDR1 SGHKS and CDR2 YYEKEE (reference sequence). This CDR3 is built from 17 residues. The ends were cut back, 4 bases at V and 0 bases at J, with 18 bases in the middle. CDR3 region: CASSAGYGASSTDTQYF. The CDR3, as DNA: TGTGCCAGCAGCGCGGGGTACGGGGCCAGTAGCACAGATACGCAGTATTTT. The full variable domain, in which reference TRBV5-5 and TRBJ2-3 provide the parts outside the CDR3, is DAGVTQSPTHLIKTRGQQVTLRCSPISGHKSVSWYQQVLGQGPQFIFQYYEKEERGRGNFPDRFSARQFPNYSSELNVNALLLGDSALYLCASSAGYGASSTDTQYFGPGTRLTVL.

CDR3 sequence reads: CASSTMVRLLNNEQFF. CDR3 DNA sequence: TGTGCCAGCAGTACCATGGTGAGACTCCTAAACAATGAGCAGTTCTTC. The V call is TRBV6-6, the J call TRBJ2-1, with D unclear. The germline gives CDR1 MNHNY, CDR2 SVGAGI (reference sequence). This CDR3 contains 16 residues. Trimming cost V 5 bases and J 5 bases, with 19 bases left between them.

The chain has TRBV10-1 and TRBJ2-7; possibly TRBD2 for D (5 bases). CDR3 length: 19 amino acids. Per the germline V gene, CDR1 is WNHNN and CDR2 is SYGVQD (reference sequence). Between the trimmed V and J ends, which lost 2 bases and 0 bases, there was a span of 23 bases. CDR3 protein: CASSERTGLENCHSYEQYF. CDR3 DNA sequence: TGCGCCAGCAGTGAGAGGACTGGACTCGAAAACTGTCACTCCTACGAGCAGTACTTC.

The chain joins TRBV15 to TRBJ2-1, with TRBD2 matching over 9 bases. Looked up from germline, CDR1 is LNHNV and CDR2 is YYDKDF (reference sequence). V shed 2 bases, J shed 8 bases, and the junction held 1 base outside the gene matches. The CDR3 totals 13 residues. CDR3 in DNA: TGTGCCACCAGCAGACTAGCGGGATATGAGCAGTTCTTC. This translates into CATSRLAGYEQFF.

The V and J genes are TRBV5-1 and TRBJ2-7; 8 nucleotides match TRBD2. CDR1 SGHRS and CDR2 YFSETQ come from the germline V gene. J lost 2 bases, V lost 2 bases, and 3 bases had no gene match. There are 14 residues in the CDR3. The CDR3 loop is CASSLLAETYEQYF. CDR3 nucleotide sequence: TGCGCCAGCAGCTTACTAGCGGAGACCTACGAGCAGTACTTC.

This chain uses TRBV6-6 with TRBJ2-3; 8 bases match TRBD1. CDR3 length: 14 residues. CDR1 MNHNY and CDR2 SVGAGI come from the germline V gene (reference sequence). V trimming: 6 bases; J trimming: 1 base; junction bases outside the gene matches: 3. The chain's CDR3 is CASRPGQGTDTQYF. The CDR3 nucleotides read TGTGCCAGCAGGCCGGGACAGGGCACAGATACGCAGTATTTT.

In nucleotides, the CDR3 is TGTGCCATCAGTGGGGGACAGGGTTACACAGATACGCAGTATTTT. Translated: CAISGGQGYTDTQYF. The rearrangement joins TRBV10-3 to TRBJ2-3; TRBD1 aligns across 9 bases. The CDR3 has 15 amino acids. Germline CDR1 reads ENHRY; CDR2 reads SYGVKD. Trimming took 4 bases from V and 2 from J; bases not matched to a gene: 4.

The gene calls are TRBV9 and TRBJ1-4, with TRBD1 matching over 9 bases. Looked up from germline, CDR1 is SGDLS and CDR2 is YYNGEE. Trimming removed 4 bases from V and 9 bases from J; junction bases left unmatched: 7. The CDR3 extends over 14 amino acids. The CDR3 here is CASSSGQGFQKLFF. The CDR3 region has the DNA TGTGCCAGCAGCTCGGGACAGGGCTTTCAAAAACTGTTTTTT.

The chain is built from TRBV10-3 and TRBJ2-3; TRBD2 matches 7 bases. Germline CDR1 ENHRY, CDR2 SYGVKD. This CDR3 comprises 15 residues. Losses at the gene ends were 6 bases for V and 1 base for J; bases not matched to a gene: 7. This CDR3 reads CAIRSTSIGTDTQYF. CDR3 in DNA: TGTGCCATCAGATCGACTAGCATCGGCACAGATACGCAGTATTTT.

The sample holds one count of this clone. This chain uses TRBV5-1 with TRBJ2-5, with TRBD2 identical over 7 bases. This CDR3 contains 13 residues. Germline-derived CDR1 and CDR2 are SGHRS and YFSETQ. Unmatched junction bases numbered 5, after V lost 4 bases and J lost 5 bases. This chain's CDR3 is CASSPLGGETQYF. CDR3 nucleotides: TGCGCCAGCAGCCCCCTGGGGGGGGAGACCCAGTACTTC.

The V gene is TRBV7-9, the J gene TRBJ2-7, with TRBD1 matching 9 bases. This CDR3 region has 15 residues. The germline V gene has CDR1 SEHNR and CDR2 FQNEAQ (reference sequence). Germline trimming cut 5 bases from V and 1 base from J; bases unmatched to any gene: 6. The CDR3 region is CASSARGTGSYEQYF. The CDR3 DNA reads as TGTGCCAGCAGCGCCAGAGGGACAGGGTCCTACGAGCAGTACTTC.

This clone was counted a single time. V usage is TRBV5-1 and J usage is TRBJ2-4; 11 nucleotides match TRBD2. Germline V gives CDR1 SGHRS, CDR2 YFSETQ. The V segment lost 4 bases and the J segment 0 bases; nucleotides outside the gene matches: 9. The CDR3 spans 18 residues. CDR3 in DNA: TGCGCCAGCAGCAAAGGGACTAGCGGAACTCTAGCCAAAAACATTCAGTACTTC. Translated, it gives CASSKGTSGTLAKNIQYF.